The 7 T cell receptor beta chains given below trace back to one sample, sequenced in a study of radiation and T cells in renal cell carcinoma (dated by TCRdb to about 2020). This sample's time point label indicates: blood 2 weeks post-SBRT. In light of the paper, this sample's treatment or condition label describes: 15 Gy SBRT to primary tumor, nephrectomy 4 weeks later. Library preparation used the immunoSEQ multiplex PCR assay. The clones in this table, taken by TCRdb from immuneACCESS, are in-frame only. Not every clone is retained; where verified, under half of the shortfall comes from an unresolved V gene, and the cause of the rest is unknown. Across this sample there are about 130,000 clones, with 81% seen only once. The ten largest clones capture roughly 6% of the sample. This sample comprised blood, obtained from a patient whose treatment included radiotherapy and nephrectomy. The receptors here all came from a man aged 50-60 years with renal cell carcinoma.

This sequence joins TRBV5-1 and TRBJ1-1; D is perhaps TRBD1 (5 bases). Germline V lookup: CDR1 SGHRS, CDR2 YFSETQ. The CDR3 is made up of 17 amino acids. V shed 5 bases and J shed 1 base, with 21 bases lying between them. The CDR3 sequence: CASRQPLAGHTNTEAFF. Written as DNA, the CDR3 is TGCGCCAGCAGACAACCTCTCGCAGGACATACGAACACTGAAGCTTTCTTT.

This sequence joins TRBV6-1 and TRBJ1-5, with D possibly TRBD1 on 5 matching bases. The germline CDR1 and CDR2 sequences are MNHNS and SASEGT. The CDR3 sequence is 16 residues long. V dropped 3 bases and J dropped 0 bases, with 12 bases sitting between them. In nucleotides, the CDR3 is TGTGCCAGCAGTGAGGGGGTGGGTTATAGCAATCAGCCCCAGCATTTT. It translates to CASSEGVGYSNQPQHF.

The V call is TRBV5-1, the J call TRBJ1-1; D is uncertain. The CDR3 contains 14 residues. Between the trimmed V and J ends, which lost 0 bases and 0 bases, there was a span of 6 bases. CDR1 SGHRS and CDR2 YFSETQ come from the germline V gene. CDR3 residues: CASSLAGMNTEAFF. CDR3 coding DNA: TGCGCCAGCAGCTTGGCCGGAATGAACACTGAAGCTTTCTTT.

This chain links TRBV9 with TRBJ2-5; 7 bases line up with TRBD1. CDR1 SGDLS and CDR2 YYNGEE come from the germline V gene. The trim removed 0 bases at V and 2 bases at J, leaving 10 bases unmatched. The CDR3 has 17 residues. As DNA, the CDR3 is TGTGCCAGCAGCGTAGCTCACAGGGGATATTGGCAAGAGACCCAGTACTTC. This sequence encodes CASSVAHRGYWQETQYF.

The gene calls are TRBV30 and TRBJ1-4; tentatively, D is TRBD1 (5 bases). The CDR3 extends over 14 amino acids. Trimming shortened V by 7 bases and J by 1 base, and 13 bases separated the two germline ends. The germline CDR1 and CDR2 sequences are GTSNPN and SVGIG (reference sequence). The chain's CDR3 is CASSGHLTNEKLFF. CDR3 nucleotide sequence: TGTGCCTCCTCCGGACACTTAACTAATGAAAAACTGTTTTTT.

The chain joins TRBV30 to TRBJ2-3; 16 bases are shared with TRBD2. Per germline, CDR1 GTSNPN and CDR2 SVGIG (reference sequence). The CDR3 has 15 residues. V dropped 5 bases and J dropped 9; count of bases not matched to a gene: 8. CDR3 nucleotides: TGTGCCTGGGAGACCGGGACTAGCGGGGGGGGCACGCAGTATTTT. It yields the protein CAWETGTSGGGTQYF.

CDR3: CASSSSPGTSGIKETQYF. The CDR3 DNA reads as TGTGCCAGCAGCTCCTCGCCCGGGACTAGCGGGATTAAAGAGACCCAGTACTTC. This chain joins TRBV7-2 and TRBJ2-5, with 13 positions matching TRBD2. The J segment lost 3 bases and the V segment lost 4 bases, leaving 11 bases of the junction unmatched. CDR3 length equals 18 residues. The germline CDR1 and CDR2 sequences are SGHTA and FQGNSA.